This entry is about one TCR beta chain. Its antigen is undetermined. The data were obtained in a study of shared clonotypes between healthy human individuals. Overall study context: Per donor, three plates held CD4 naive cells, three held CD4 memory, two held CD8 naive and one held CD8 memory. Study-wide results and limits: Represented diversity, genetic and exposure-history alike, was limited by few donors.

Germline V gene sequence: CDR1 MDHEN, CDR2 SYDVKM. V lost 5 bases and J 1 base, leaving 11 bases between the germline ends. The CDR3 has 15 residues. Within Nashville, Tennessee resided all donors, each a Caucasian adult. The protocol was immunoSEQ multiplex PCR, while the TCRdb copy is restricted to in-frame clones and leaves out a portion. The top ten hold about 1.7% of the sample, which has 650,000 to 800,000 clones, 72% seen once. This receptor was obtained from a woman aged 25 to 39 in good health. The genes are TRBV28 and TRBJ2-2, with D possibly matching TRBD1 (5 bases). The sample comprised memory CD4+ T cells sorted from blood. The subset is: CD45RA-negative fraction. CDR3 loop: CASSTWTKNTGELFF. The CDR3 DNA sequence: TGTGCCAGCAGTACCTGGACAAAGAACACCGGGGAGCTGTTTTTT.